These 4 T cell receptor beta chains were sequenced from one sample in a study of blood T cell repertoires in COVID-19. Repertoires were generated with immunoSEQ multiplex PCR, while TCRdb's copy carries only in-frame clones and drops some. The sample holds over 20,000 clones; approximately 86% are singletons and the top ten take roughly 15%. The sample consisted of peripheral blood. The receptors were gathered from a man between 65 and 80 years old with acute or convalescent COVID-19.

This clone occurred once. The J gene is TRBJ1-1, the V gene TRBV7-3; D perhaps matches TRBD1 (6 bases). The ends were cut back, 5 bases at V and 7 bases at J, with 11 bases in the middle. Looked up from germline, CDR1 is SGHTA and CDR2 is FQGTGA. CDR3 size: 12 residues. The CDR3 DNA follows: TGTGCCAGCAGCCGGACAGCTGATGAAGCTTTCTTT. Protein product: CASSRTADEAFF.

The V and J genes are TRBV27 and TRBJ2-5, with 8 positions matching TRBD2. The V gene end was trimmed by 2 bases and the J gene end by 5 bases; junction bases not matched to a gene: 13. Germline CDR1 is MNHEY and CDR2 is SMNVEV (reference sequence). This CDR3 is 17 amino acids long. CDR3 in amino acids: CASSLRFSWREVETQYF. CDR3 bases: TGTGCCAGCAGTTTAAGGTTTTCGTGGCGGGAGGTGGAGACCCAGTACTTC.

This sequence joins TRBV5-1 and TRBJ2-1; 13 positions match TRBD2. Trimming took 2 bases from V and 7 from J; bases not matched to a gene: 12. This CDR3 comprises 18 residues. Germline V gives CDR1 SGHRS, CDR2 YFSETQ. The CDR3 bases are TGCGCCAGCAGCTTTAGCGATCCGGGACTAGCGGGAATTAATGAGCAGTTCTTC. Protein product: CASSFSDPGLAGINEQFF.

V and J are TRBV29-1 and TRBJ2-7, with a weak D call TRBD2 (5 bases). Germline loops: CDR1 SQVTM, CDR2 ANQGSEA. V lost 0 bases and J 0 bases, leaving 12 bases between the germline ends. The CDR3 runs 15 residues. CDR3 in DNA: TGCAGCGTTGAAGATCCGAGCGGAGTCTCCTACGAGCAGTACTTC. This sequence encodes CSVEDPSGVSYEQYF.